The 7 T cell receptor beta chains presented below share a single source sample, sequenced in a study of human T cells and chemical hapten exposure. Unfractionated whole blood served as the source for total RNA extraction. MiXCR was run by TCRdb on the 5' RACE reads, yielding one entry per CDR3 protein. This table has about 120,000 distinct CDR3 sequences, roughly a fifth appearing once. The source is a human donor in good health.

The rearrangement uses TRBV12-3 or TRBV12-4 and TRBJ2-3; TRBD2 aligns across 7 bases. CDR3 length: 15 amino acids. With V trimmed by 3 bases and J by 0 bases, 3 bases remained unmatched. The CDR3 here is CASSFLAASTDTQYF. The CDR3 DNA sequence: TGTGCCAGCAGTTTCCTAGCGGCAAGCACAGATACGCAGTATTTT.

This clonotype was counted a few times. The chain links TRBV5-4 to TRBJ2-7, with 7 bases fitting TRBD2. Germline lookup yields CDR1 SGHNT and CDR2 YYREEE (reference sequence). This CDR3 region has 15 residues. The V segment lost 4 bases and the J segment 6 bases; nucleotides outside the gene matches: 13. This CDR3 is CASSPAPAGAGEQYF. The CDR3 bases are TGTGCCAGCAGCCCCGCCCCGGCGGGAGCAGGCGAGCAGTACTTC.

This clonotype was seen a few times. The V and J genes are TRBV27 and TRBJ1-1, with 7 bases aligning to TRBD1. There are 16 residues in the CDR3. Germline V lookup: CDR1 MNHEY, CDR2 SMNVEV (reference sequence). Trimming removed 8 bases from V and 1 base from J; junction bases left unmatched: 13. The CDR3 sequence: CASRAGAGQPNTEAFF. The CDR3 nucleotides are TGTGCCAGCCGGGCAGGCGCGGGACAGCCGAACACTGAAGCTTTCTTT.

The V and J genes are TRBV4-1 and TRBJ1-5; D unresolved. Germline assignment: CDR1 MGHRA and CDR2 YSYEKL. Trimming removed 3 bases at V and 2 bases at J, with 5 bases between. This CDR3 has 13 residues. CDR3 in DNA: TGCGCCAGCAGCCATATTGGCAATCAGCCCCAGCATTTT. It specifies CASSHIGNQPQHF.

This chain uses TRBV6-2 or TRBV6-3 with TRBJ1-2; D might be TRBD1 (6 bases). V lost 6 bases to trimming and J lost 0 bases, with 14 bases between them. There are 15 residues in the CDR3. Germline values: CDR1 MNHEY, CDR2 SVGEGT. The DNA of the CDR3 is TGTGCCAGCAGCCTACAGGGCCGGCCTAACTATGGCTACACCTTC. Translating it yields CASSLQGRPNYGYTF.

DNA for the CDR3: TGTGCCAGCAGCCAAGTCACAGCGGGAGCTCCTCACGGGGAGCTGTTTTTT. Its translation: CASSQVTAGAPHGELFF. The rearrangement joins TRBV3-1 to TRBJ2-2; 8 bases line up with TRBD2. The germline CDR1 and CDR2 sequences are LGHDT and YNNKEL (reference sequence). The J segment lost 7 bases and the V segment lost 1 base, leaving 11 bases of the junction unmatched. The CDR3 covers 17 residues.

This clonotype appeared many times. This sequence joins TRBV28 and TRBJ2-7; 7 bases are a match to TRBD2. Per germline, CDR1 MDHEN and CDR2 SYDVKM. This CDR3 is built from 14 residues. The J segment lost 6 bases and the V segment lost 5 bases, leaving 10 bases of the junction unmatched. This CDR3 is CASSPLAESAEQYF. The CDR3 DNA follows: TGTGCCAGCAGTCCTCTAGCGGAGTCGGCCGAGCAGTACTTC.